Shown below are 9 T cell receptor beta chains from a single sample sequenced in a study of blood T cell repertoires in COVID-19. Generated by immunoSEQ multiplex PCR, the TCRdb table keeps only in-frame clones and is missing some. Here the sample spans 75,000 to 90,000 clones, around 90% being singletons. Material: peripheral blood. These receptors were taken from a man younger than 30 with COVID-19, enrolled during active disease.

The genes are TRBV5-5 and TRBJ2-3, with a possible D match to TRBD1 (5 bases). The CDR3 consists of 15 residues. Germline CDR1 is SGHKS and CDR2 is YYEKEE (reference sequence). V lost 1 base and J lost 3, with 12 bases in between. DNA for the CDR3: TGTGCCAGCAGCTTGATGCAGGGCTTAACAGATACGCAGTATTTT. Its protein product is CASSLMQGLTDTQYF.

This clone was seen once. The chain couples TRBV20-1 to TRBJ2-1, with D perhaps matching TRBD2 (6 bases). There are 16 residues in the CDR3. Germline assignment: CDR1 DFQATT and CDR2 SNEGSKA (reference sequence). Trimming stripped 3 bases from V and 6 bases from J, with 21 bases between. CDR3 coding DNA: TGCAGTGCTAGTCCTAGCGCCGCCGTACGACGCAATGAGCAGTTCTTC. This codes for CSASPSAAVRRNEQFF.

The chain uses TRBV11-2 and TRBJ2-2, with D perhaps TRBD2 (6 bases). Germline CDR1 SGHAT, CDR2 FQNNGV. Trimming shortened V by 5 bases and J by 2 bases, and 18 bases separated the two germline ends. The CDR3 has 17 amino acids. For the CDR3, the DNA is TGTGCCAGCAGCGACTCCGGGAGTCCCTTTAACACCGGGGAGCTGTTTTTT. Translation: CASSDSGSPFNTGELFF.

In its sample, this clone was seen once. The rearrangement uses TRBV27 and TRBJ2-7; D is perhaps TRBD1 (6 bases). Trimming left V 6 bases short and J 1 base short, with 13 bases between. Per germline, CDR1 MNHEY and CDR2 SMNVEV (reference sequence). This CDR3 is 14 amino acids long. CDR3 protein: CASSYAQGSYEQYF. The CDR3 coding sequence is TGTGCCAGCAGCTACGCTCAGGGGTCCTACGAGCAGTACTTC.

The chain links TRBV15 to TRBJ2-7, with 9 bases identical to TRBD2. V lost 1 base, J lost 5 bases, and 12 bases stayed unmatched. Germline CDR1 reads LNHNV; CDR2 reads YYDKDF (reference sequence). CDR3 length: 17 residues. Here the CDR3 reads CATSRGHPREGPNEQYF. In nucleotides, the CDR3 is TGTGCCACCAGCAGAGGTCATCCGCGGGAGGGCCCCAACGAGCAGTACTTC. The variable domain in full, with the rest retrieved from reference TRBV15 and TRBJ2-7, is DAMVIQNPRYQVTQFGKPVTLSCSQTLNHNVMYWYQQKSSQAPKLLFHYYDKDFNNEADTPDNFQSRRPNTSFCFLDIRSPGLGDTAMYLCATSRGHPREGPNEQYFGPGTRLTVT.

The chain has TRBV7-7 and TRBJ2-5; D ambiguous. The CDR3 contains 14 residues. V dropped 6 bases and J dropped 1 base, with 12 bases sitting between them. Germline-derived CDR1 and CDR2 are SSHAT and FNYEAQ (reference sequence). CDR3 in DNA: TGTGCCAGCAGTTCTTGGGCAGGCCAAGAGACCCAGTACTTC. Its translation: CASSSWAGQETQYF.

This chain uses TRBV20-1 with TRBJ2-7; D perhaps matches TRBD1 (6 bases). CDR1 and CDR2 from the germline V gene are DFQATT and SNEGSKA (reference sequence). V lost 4 bases, J lost 5 bases, and 6 bases lay in between. This CDR3 has 10 residues. The CDR3 spells CSATGDEQYF. The CDR3 DNA is TGCAGTGCTACAGGGGACGAGCAGTACTTC.

This chain links TRBV30 with TRBJ1-2; D possibly corresponds to TRBD1 (5 bases). The germline CDR1 and CDR2 sequences are GTSNPN and SVGIG (reference sequence). The V end was cut by 2 bases, the J end by 0 bases, with 13 bases between. The length of the CDR3 is 15 residues. The CDR3 coding sequence is TGTGCCTGGAGTTTCACAGGCATTCCTAACTATGGCTACACCTTC. Amino acids: CAWSFTGIPNYGYTF. Together with reference TRBV30 and TRBJ1-2, the CDR3 gives the full variable domain: SQTIHQWPATLVQPVGSPLSLECTVEGTSNPNLYWYRQAAGRGLQLLFYSVGIGQISSEVPQNLSASRPQDRQFILSSKKLLLSDSGFYLCAWSFTGIPNYGYTFGSGTRLTVV.

CDR3 loop: CAVSSGYGYTF. The CDR3 nucleotides read TGTGCCGTCTCATCAGGGTACGGCTACACCTTC. The chain combines TRBV27 with TRBJ1-2, with D possibly matching TRBD1 (5 bases). The CDR3 runs to 11 residues. Between the trimmed V and J ends, which lost 11 bases and 8 bases, there was a span of 15 bases. Germline V gene lookup returns CDR1 MNHEY and CDR2 SMNVEV (reference sequence).